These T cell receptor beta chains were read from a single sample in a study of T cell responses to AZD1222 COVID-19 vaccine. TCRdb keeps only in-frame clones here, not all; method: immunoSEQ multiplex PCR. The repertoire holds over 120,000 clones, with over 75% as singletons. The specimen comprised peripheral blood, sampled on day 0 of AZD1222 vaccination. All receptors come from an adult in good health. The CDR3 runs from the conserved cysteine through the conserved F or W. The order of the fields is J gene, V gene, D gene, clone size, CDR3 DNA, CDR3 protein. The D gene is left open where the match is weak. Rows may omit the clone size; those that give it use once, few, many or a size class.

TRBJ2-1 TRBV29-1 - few TGCAGCGGGACATTTTACAATGAGCAGTTCTTC CSGTFYNEQFF
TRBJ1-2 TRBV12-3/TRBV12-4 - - TGTGCCAGCAGTTTCGAGGGGAACTATGGCTACACCTTC CASSFEGNYGYTF
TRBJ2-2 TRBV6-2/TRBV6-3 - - TGTGCCAGCAGTTACTCGTACACCGGGGAGCTGTTTTTT CASSYSYTGELFF
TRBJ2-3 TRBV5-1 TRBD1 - TGCGCCAGCAGCTTGCGGGACAGGGGGGGCACAGATACGCAGTATTTT CASSLRDRGGTDTQYF
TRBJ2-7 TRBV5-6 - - TGTGCCAGCAGCTTGGCCCGTACGGTATTGACCTTCTCCTACGAGCAGTACTTC CASSLARTVLTFSYEQYF
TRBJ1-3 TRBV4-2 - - TGTGCCAGCAGCCAAGATATGGGTGGAAACACCATATATTTT CASSQDMGGNTIYF
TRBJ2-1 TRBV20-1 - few TGCAGTGCCCCTAGGGGTGACGAGCAGTTCTTC CSAPRGDEQFF
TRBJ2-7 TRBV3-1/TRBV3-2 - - TGTGCCAGCAGCCAAAGTTACGGCGAGCAGTACTTC CASSQSYGEQYF
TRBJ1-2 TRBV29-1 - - TGCAGCGTTGAATCCGCCGGCTACACCTTC CSVESAGYTF
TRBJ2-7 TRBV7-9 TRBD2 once TGTGCCAGCAGCGTTAGCGGGGCCTACGAGCAGTACTTC CASSVSGAYEQYF
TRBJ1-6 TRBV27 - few TGTGCCAGCAGTTTATCCCAGGGAGTAGTCGTCTCACCCCTCCACTTT CASSLSQGVVVSPLHF
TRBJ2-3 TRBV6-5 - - TGTGCCAGCAAAGGAGAAGGGGATACGCAGTATTTT CASKGEGDTQYF
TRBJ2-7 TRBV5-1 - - TGCGCCAGCAGCCTGGTAGGCGGAAGCTCCTACGAGCAGTACTTC CASSLVGGSSYEQYF
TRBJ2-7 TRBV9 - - TGTGCCAGCAGCAACCGGGGCTCTTCTCCGGGCGAGCAGTACTTC CASSNRGSSPGEQYF
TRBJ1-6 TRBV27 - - TGTGCCAGCAGTTTGGGGGGGAATCTTTATTCACCCCTCCACTTT CASSLGGNLYSPLHF
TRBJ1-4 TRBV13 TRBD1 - TGTGCCAGCTCCCGACAGGGATGGGGGGAAAAACTGTTTTTT CASSRQGWGEKLFF
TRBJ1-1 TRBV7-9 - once TGTGCCAGCAGCTTAGCCTCCGGGACACCTAATGAAGCTTTCTTT CASSLASGTPNEAFF
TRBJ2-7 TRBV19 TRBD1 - TGTGCCAGTAGTGCTGGGACAGGGGGGTACGAGCAGTACTTC CASSAGTGGYEQYF
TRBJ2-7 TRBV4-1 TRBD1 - TGCGCCAGCAGCCATCGAGGACAGGGACTCTACGAGCAGTACTTC CASSHRGQGLYEQYF
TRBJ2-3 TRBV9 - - TGTGCCAGCAGTTTGGACTCAGATACGCAGTATTTT CASSLDSDTQYF
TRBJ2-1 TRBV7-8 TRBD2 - TGTGCCAGCAGCTCCCCAGAAGCGGGAGCCGATGAGCAGTTCTTC CASSSPEAGADEQFF
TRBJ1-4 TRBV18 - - TGTGCCAGCTCACCAATCCATATACCTGAAAAACTGTTTTTT CASSPIHIPEKLFF